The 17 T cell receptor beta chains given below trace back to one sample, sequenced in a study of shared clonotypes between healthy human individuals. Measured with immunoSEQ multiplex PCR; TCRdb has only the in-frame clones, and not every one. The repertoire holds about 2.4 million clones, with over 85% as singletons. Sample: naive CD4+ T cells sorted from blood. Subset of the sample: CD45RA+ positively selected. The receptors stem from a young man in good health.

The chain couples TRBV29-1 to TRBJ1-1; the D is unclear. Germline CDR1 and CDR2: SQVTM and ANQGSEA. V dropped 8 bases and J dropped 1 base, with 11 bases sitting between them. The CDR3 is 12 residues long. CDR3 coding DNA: TGCAGCATTGCTGGAGAGAACACTGAAGCTTTCTTT. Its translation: CSIAGENTEAFF.

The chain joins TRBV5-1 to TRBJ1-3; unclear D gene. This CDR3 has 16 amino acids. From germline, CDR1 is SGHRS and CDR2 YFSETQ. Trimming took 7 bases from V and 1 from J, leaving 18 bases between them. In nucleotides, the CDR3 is TGCGCCAGCGACAACTCGGCGGGAGGTTCTGGAAACACCATATATTTT. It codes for CASDNSAGGSGNTIYF.

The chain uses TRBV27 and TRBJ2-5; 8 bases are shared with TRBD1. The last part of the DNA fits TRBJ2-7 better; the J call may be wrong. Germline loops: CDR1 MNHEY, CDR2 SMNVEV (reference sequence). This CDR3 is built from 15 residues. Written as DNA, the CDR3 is TGTGCCAGCAGTGGGACAGGCACCTTCTCCTACGAGCAGTACTTC. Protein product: CASSGTGTFSYEQYF.

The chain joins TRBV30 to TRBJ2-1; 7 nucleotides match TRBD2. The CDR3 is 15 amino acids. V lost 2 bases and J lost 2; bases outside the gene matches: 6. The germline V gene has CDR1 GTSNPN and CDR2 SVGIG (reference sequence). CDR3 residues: CAWSPREGTYNEQFF. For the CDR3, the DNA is TGTGCCTGGAGTCCCAGGGAGGGTACCTACAATGAGCAGTTCTTC.

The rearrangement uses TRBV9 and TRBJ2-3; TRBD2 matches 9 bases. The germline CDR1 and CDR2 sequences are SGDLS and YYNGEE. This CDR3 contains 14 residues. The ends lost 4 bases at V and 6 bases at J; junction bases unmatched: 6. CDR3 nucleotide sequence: TGTGCCAGCAGCCCGGGACTAGCAGGGGATACGCAGTATTTT. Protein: CASSPGLAGDTQYF.

CDR3 protein: CASSDPGQSHHF. The DNA for the CDR3 is TGTGCCAGCAGCGATCCGGGACAGAGCCACCACTTT. The rearrangement uses TRBV7-2 and TRBJ1-6; 7 nucleotides line up with TRBD1. This CDR3 has 12 amino acids. V dropped 5 bases and J dropped 18; count of bases not matched to a gene: 10. Germline V gives CDR1 SGHTA, CDR2 FQGNSA.

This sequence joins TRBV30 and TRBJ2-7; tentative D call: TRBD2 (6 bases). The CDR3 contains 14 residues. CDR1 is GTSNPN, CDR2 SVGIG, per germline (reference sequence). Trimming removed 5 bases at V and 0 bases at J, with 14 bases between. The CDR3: CAWAYGGSSYEQYF. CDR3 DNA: TGTGCCTGGGCTTACGGGGGAAGCTCCTACGAGCAGTACTTC.

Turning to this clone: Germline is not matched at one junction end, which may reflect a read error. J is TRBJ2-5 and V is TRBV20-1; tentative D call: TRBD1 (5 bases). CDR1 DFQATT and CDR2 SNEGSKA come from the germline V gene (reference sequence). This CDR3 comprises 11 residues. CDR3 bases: TGCAGTGCTAGCGGACAAGAGATCCAGTACTTC. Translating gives CSASGQEIQYF.

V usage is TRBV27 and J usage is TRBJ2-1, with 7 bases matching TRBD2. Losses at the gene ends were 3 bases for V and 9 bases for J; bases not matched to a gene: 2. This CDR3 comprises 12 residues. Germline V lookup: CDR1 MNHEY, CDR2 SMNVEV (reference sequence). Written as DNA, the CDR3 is TGTGCCAGCAGTTTTACGGGGGGTGAGCAGTTCTTC. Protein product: CASSFTGGEQFF.

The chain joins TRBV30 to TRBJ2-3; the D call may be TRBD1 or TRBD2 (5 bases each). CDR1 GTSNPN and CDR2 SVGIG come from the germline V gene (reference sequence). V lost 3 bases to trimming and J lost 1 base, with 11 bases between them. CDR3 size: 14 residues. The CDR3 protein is CAWRGRWGTDTQYF. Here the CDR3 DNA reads TGTGCCTGGAGGGGACGATGGGGCACAGATACGCAGTATTTT. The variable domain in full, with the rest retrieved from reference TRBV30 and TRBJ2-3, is SQTIHQWPATLVQPVGSPLSLECTVEGTSNPNLYWYRQAAGRGLQLLFYSVGIGQISSEVPQNLSASRPQDRQFILSSKKLLLSDSGFYLCAWRGRWGTDTQYFGPGTRLTVL.

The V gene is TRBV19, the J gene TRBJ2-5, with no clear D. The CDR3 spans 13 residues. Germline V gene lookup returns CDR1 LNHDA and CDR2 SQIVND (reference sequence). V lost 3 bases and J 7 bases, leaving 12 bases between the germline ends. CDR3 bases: TGTGCCAGTAGTATCGCGCAGCCTGGGACCCAGTACTTC. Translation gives CASSIAQPGTQYF.

The CDR3 region is CSGLQGNEQYF. CDR3 coding DNA: TGCAGCGGCTTACAGGGAAACGAGCAGTACTTC. The V gene is TRBV29-1, the J gene TRBJ2-7, with D perhaps TRBD1 (6 bases). This CDR3 region has 11 residues. Germline lookup yields CDR1 SQVTM and CDR2 ANQGSEA. The ends were cut back, 7 bases at V and 5 bases at J, with 12 bases in the middle.

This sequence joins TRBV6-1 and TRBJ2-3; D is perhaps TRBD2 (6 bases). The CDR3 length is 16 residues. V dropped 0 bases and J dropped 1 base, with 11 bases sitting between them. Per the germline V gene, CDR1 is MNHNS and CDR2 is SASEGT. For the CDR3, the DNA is TGTGCCAGCAGTGAAGCGCTAGCGTCGGGCACAGATACGCAGTATTTT. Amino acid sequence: CASSEALASGTDTQYF.

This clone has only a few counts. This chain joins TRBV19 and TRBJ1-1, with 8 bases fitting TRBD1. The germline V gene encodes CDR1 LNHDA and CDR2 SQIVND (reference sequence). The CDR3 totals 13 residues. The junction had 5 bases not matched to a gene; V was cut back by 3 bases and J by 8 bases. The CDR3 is CASSIPRQGEAFF. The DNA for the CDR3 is TGTGCCAGTAGTATTCCGCGACAGGGGGAAGCTTTCTTT.

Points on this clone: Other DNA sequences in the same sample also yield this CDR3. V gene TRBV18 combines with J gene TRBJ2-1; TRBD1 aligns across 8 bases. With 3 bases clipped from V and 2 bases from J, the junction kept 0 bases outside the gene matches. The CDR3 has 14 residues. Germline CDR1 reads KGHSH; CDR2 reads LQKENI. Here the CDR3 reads CASSPDRAYNEQFF. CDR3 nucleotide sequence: TGTGCCAGCTCACCGGACAGGGCCTACAATGAGCAGTTCTTC.

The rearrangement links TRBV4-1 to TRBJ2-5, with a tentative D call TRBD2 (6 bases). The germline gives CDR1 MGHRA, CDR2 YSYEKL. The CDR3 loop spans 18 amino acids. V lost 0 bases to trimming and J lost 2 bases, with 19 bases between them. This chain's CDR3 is CASSQDRRLAVHQETQYF. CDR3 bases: TGCGCCAGCAGCCAAGATCGTAGGTTAGCGGTGCATCAAGAGACCCAGTACTTC.

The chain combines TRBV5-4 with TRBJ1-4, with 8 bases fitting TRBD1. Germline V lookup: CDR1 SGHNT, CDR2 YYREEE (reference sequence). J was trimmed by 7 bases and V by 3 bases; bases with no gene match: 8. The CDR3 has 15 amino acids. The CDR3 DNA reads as TGTGCCAGCAGCTCTCGGACAGGGAAAGGTGAAAAACTGTTTTTT. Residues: CASSSRTGKGEKLFF.